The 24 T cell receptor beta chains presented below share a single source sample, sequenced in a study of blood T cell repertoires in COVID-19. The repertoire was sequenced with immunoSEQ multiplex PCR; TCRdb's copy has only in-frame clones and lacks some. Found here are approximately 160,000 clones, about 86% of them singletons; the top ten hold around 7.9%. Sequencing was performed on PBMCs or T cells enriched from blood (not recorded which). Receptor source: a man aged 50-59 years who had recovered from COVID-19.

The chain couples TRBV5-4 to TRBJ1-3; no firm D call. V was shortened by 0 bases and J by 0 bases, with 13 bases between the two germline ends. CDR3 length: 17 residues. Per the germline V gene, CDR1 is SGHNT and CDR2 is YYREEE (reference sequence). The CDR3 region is CASSLGGGLNSGNTIYF. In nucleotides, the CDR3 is TGTGCCAGCAGCTTGGGGGGAGGGCTGAACTCTGGAAACACCATATATTTT. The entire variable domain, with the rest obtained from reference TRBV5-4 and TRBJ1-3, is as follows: ETGVTQSPTHLIKTRGQQVTLRCSSQSGHNTVSWYQQALGQGPQFIFQYYREEENGRGNFPPRFSGLQFPNYSSELNVNALELDDSALYLCASSLGGGLNSGNTIYFGEGSWLTVV.

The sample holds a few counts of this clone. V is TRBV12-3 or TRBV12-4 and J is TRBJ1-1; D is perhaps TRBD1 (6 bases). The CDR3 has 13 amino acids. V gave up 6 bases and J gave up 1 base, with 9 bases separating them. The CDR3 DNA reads TGTGCCAGCAGAACGACAGGGAACACTGAAGCTTTCTTT. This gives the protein CASRTTGNTEAFF.

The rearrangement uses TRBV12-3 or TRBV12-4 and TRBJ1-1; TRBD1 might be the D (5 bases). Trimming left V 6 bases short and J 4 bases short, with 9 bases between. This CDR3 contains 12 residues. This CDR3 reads CASRGAATEAFF. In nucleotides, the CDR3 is TGTGCCAGCAGAGGGGCAGCCACTGAAGCTTTCTTT.

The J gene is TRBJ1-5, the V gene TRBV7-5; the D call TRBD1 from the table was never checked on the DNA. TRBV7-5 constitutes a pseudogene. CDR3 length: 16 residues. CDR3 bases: TGTGCCAGAAGCTTAGGCACCAGGGATCGAAATCAGCCCCAGCATTTT. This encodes CARSLGTRDRNQPQHF.

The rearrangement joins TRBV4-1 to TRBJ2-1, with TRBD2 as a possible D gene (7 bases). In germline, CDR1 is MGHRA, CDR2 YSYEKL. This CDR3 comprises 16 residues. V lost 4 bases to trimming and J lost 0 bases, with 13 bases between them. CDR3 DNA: TGCGCCAGCAGCCGCGGGGGCATTAGCTCCTACAATGAGCAGTTCTTC. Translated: CASSRGGISSYNEQFF.

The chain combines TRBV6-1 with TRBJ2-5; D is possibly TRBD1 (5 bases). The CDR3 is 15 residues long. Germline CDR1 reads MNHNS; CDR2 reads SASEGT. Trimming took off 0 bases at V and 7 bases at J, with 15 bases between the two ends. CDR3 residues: CASSEAFEVQGTQYF. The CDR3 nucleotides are TGTGCCAGCAGTGAAGCGTTCGAGGTCCAGGGGACCCAGTACTTC.

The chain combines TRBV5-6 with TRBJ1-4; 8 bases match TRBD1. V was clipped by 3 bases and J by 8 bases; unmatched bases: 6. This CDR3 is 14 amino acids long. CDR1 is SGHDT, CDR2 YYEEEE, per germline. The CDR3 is CASSSDREGEKLFF. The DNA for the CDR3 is TGTGCCAGCAGCTCGGACAGGGAAGGAGAAAAACTGTTTTTT.

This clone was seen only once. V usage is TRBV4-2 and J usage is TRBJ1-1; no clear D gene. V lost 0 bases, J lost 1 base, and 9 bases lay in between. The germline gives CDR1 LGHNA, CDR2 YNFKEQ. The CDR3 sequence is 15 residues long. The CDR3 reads CASSQELRGNTEAFF. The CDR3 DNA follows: TGTGCCAGCAGCCAAGAACTGCGGGGGAACACTGAAGCTTTCTTT.

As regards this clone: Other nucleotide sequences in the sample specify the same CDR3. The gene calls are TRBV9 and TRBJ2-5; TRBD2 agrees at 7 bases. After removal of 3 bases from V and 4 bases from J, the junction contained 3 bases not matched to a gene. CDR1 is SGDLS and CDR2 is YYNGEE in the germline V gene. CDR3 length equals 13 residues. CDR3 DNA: TGTGCCAGCAGCGCGACTAGCTCAGAGACCCAGTACTTC. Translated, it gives CASSATSSETQYF.

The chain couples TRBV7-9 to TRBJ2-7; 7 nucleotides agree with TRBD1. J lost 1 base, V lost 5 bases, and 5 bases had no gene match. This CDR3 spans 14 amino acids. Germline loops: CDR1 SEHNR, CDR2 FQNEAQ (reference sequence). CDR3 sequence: CASSQTGSSYEQYF. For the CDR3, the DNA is TGTGCCAGCAGCCAGACAGGGTCTTCCTACGAGCAGTACTTC.

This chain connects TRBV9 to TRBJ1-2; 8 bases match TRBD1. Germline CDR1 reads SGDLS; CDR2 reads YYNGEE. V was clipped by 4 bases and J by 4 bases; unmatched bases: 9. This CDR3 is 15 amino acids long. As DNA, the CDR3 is TGTGCCAGCAGCAAATCGGACAGGGAGGCCTATGGCTACACCTTC. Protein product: CASSKSDREAYGYTF.

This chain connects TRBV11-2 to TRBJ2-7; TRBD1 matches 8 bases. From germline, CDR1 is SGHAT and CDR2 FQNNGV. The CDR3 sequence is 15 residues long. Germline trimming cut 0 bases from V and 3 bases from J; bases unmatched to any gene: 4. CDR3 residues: CASSLEGQVYYEQYF. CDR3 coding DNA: TGTGCCAGCAGCTTAGAGGGACAGGTTTACTACGAGCAGTACTTC.

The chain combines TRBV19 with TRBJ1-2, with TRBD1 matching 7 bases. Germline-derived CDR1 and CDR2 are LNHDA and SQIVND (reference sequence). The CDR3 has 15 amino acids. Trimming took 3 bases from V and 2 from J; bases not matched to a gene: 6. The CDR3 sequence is CASSIEGGGNYGYTF. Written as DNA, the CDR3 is TGTGCCAGTAGTATCGAAGGGGGCGGGAACTATGGCTACACCTTC.

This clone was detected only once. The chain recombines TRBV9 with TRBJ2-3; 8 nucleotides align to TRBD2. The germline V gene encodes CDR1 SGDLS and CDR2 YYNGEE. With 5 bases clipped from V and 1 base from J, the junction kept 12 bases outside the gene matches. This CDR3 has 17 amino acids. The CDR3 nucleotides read TGTGCCAGCAGTAGACTAGGTAGCGGGGTTCGCACAGATACGCAGTATTTT. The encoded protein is CASSRLGSGVRTDTQYF.

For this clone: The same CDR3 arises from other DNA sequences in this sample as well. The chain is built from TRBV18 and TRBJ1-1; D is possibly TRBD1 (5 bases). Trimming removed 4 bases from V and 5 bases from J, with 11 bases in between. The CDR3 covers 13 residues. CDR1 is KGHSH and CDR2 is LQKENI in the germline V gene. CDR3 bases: TGTGCCAGCTCACTTCAGGGTGGAACTGAAGCTTTCTTT. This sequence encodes CASSLQGGTEAFF.

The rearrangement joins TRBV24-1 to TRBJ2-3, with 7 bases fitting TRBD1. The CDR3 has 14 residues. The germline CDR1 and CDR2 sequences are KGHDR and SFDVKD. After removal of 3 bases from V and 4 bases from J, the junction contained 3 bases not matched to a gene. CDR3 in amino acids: CATSDPTGADTQYF. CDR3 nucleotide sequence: TGTGCCACCAGTGATCCTACAGGGGCAGATACGCAGTATTTT.

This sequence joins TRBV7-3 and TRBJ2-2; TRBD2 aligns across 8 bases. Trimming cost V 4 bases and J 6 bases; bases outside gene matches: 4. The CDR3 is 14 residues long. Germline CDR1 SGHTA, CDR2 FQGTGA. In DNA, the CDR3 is TGTGCCAGCAGCTCTTTAGCGGGGCCCGGGGAGCTGTTTTTT. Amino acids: CASSSLAGPGELFF.

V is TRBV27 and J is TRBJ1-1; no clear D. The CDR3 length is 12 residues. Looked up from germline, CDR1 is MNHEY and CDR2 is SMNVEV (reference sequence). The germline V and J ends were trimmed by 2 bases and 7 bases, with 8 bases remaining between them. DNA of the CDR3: TGTGCCAGCAGTTTAGACCGGAGTGAAGCTTTCTTT. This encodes CASSLDRSEAFF.

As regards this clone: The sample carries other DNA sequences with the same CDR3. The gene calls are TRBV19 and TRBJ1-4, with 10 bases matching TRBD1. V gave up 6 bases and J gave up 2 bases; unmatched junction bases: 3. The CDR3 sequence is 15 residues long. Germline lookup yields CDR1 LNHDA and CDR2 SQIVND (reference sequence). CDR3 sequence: CASRDRGRTNEKLFF. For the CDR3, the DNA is TGTGCCAGTAGGGACAGGGGGAGGACTAATGAAAAACTGTTTTTT.

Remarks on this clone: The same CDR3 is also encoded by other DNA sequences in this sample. The CDR3 nucleotides read TGTGCCTGGAGTGCGGGACAGGGAGGTTCACCCCTCCACTTT. It specifies CAWSAGQGGSPLHF. V usage is TRBV30 and J usage is TRBJ1-6, with TRBD1 matching 9 bases. The CDR3 spans 14 residues. V shed 1 base, J shed 9 bases, and the junction held 4 bases outside the gene matches. The germline V gene encodes CDR1 GTSNPN and CDR2 SVGIG (reference sequence).

The CDR3 DNA sequence: TGCGCCAGCAGCCAAGAGACAGGGTTTAGTAATTCACCCCTCCACTTT. Its protein product is CASSQETGFSNSPLHF. This sequence joins TRBV4-3 and TRBJ1-6, with 7 bases matching TRBD1. V trimming: 0 bases; J trimming: 6 bases; junction bases outside the gene matches: 5. In germline, CDR1 is LGHNA, CDR2 YSLEER. The CDR3 consists of 16 residues.

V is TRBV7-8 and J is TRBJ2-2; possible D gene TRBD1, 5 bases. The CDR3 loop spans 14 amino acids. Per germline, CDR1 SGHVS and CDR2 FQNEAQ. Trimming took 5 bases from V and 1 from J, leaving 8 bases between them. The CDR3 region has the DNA TGTGCCAGCAGCAACGGACAGAACACCGGGGAGCTGTTTTTT. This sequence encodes CASSNGQNTGELFF.

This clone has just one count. This CDR3 is CASSFAVNEKLFF. As DNA, the CDR3 is TGTGCCAGCAGCTTTGCAGTGAATGAAAAACTGTTTTTT. This chain uses TRBV7-9 with TRBJ1-4; D is uncertain. V lost 3 bases and J lost 5, with 7 bases in between. Per germline, CDR1 SEHNR and CDR2 FQNEAQ (reference sequence). The CDR3 totals 13 residues. Using reference TRBV7-9 and TRBJ1-4 for the parts outside the CDR3, the full variable domain is DTGVSQNPRHKITKRGQNVTFRCDPISEHNRLYWYRQTLGQGPEFLTYFQNEAQLEKSRLLSDRFSAERPKGSFSTLEIQRTEQGDSAMYLCASSFAVNEKLFFGSGTQLSVL.

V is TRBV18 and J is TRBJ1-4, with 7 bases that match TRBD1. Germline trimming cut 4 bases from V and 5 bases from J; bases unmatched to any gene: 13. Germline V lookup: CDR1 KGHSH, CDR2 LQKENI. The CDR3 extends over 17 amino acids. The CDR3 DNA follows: TGTGCCAGCTCACTGTCCTCCCCGGGACAGTCCAATGAAAAACTGTTTTTT. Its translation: CASSLSSPGQSNEKLFF. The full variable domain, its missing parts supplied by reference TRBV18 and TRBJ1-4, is NAGVMQNPRHLVRRRGQEARLRCSPMKGHSHVYWYRQLPEEGLKFMVYLQKENIIDESGMPKERFSAEFPKEGPSILRIQQVVRGDSAAYFCASSLSSPGQSNEKLFFGSGTQLSVL.